This T cell receptor beta chain was obtained from a study of shared clonotypes between healthy human individuals (TCRdb year 2020). As for the study more broadly: The cohort included three men and two women between 18 and 49 years of age. For each donor, CD4 naive and CD4 memory were each run on three plates, CD8 naive on two plates, and CD8 memory on one plate. Blood TCR repertoires of four to six healthy adults were deeply sequenced to estimate repertoire size and the extent of clonotype sharing between individuals. Libraries were prepared and TCR repertoires were sequenced by different laboratories using diverse techniques, in order to increase sequencing depth and limit assay-specific biases. Per donor, leukapheresis produced somewhere between about 0.9 and 9.5 billion PBMCs. What the authors observed across the whole study: Naive subsets generally had larger estimated clonotype richness than memory subsets. Pairwise subsampling led to the expectation that sequencing depth would affect the degree of clonotype sharing among donors. Compared with non-shared clonotypes, the clonotypes found in all four sorted-subset donors had higher generation probabilities. When a few donors were compared, the shared fraction of clonotypes was about 5% for naive CD4, over 3% for naive CD8, 2% to 2.5% for memory CD4, and approximately 0.4% for memory CD8. Because the study included a small number of donors, the genetic and exposure-history diversity represented was limited. Rarefaction of sorted-subset datasets indicated incomplete sequencing despite the large sequencing depth. Sampling was restricted to blood, and TCR repertoires in tissues likely differ from the TCR repertoires found in blood.

The donors were healthy, HIV-negative adults who had no recently reported acute infections or vaccinations. Every donor was a Caucasian adult residing in Nashville, Tennessee, USA. Magnetic negative selection was used to enrich CD4+ T cells, after which naive cells were positively selected on CD45RA and the negative fraction became the memory subset. Blood was obtained by leukapheresis, after which PBMCs were separated by Ficoll-Histopaque density gradient centrifugation and cryopreserved in liquid nitrogen vapor phase. Analytical flow cytometry was used to check the purity and quantity of every magnetically sorted T cell population. Each sorted fraction had its genomic DNA isolated and then quantified by UV absorbance on a Nanodrop 2000c. Using the deep immunoSEQ assay, multiplex PCR amplified TCR CDR3 regions from genomic DNA. Genomic DNA extracted from each cell subset was distributed evenly over all wells of several immunoSEQ 96-well plates, and each plate served as one replicate. For sorted subsets, 150 to 250 ng genomic DNA, equal to tens of thousands of T cell genomes, was loaded into each replicate PCR. Purified libraries were quantified with a Qubit 3.0 fluorometer, sized on a Bioanalyzer 2100, and re-quantified with the KAPA Library Quantification kit. A separate single-read 150-cycle Illumina NextSeq 550 flow cell was used to sequence each immunoSEQ 96-well plate. Per the source publication's procedure: Because the immunoSEQ output included only junctional sequences and no quality scores, the filtering could not be the same as the filtering used for full-length reads. Sequences were annotated with PyIR, a Python wrapper for IgBLAST v1.9, and V/J genes and CDR3 were assigned using IMGT germline references. Any read was removed if the V/J assignment was weak (E-value above 1e-6), the CDR3 was missing, or the read contained stop codons, out-of-frame junctions, or ambiguous translated residues. V3J clonotypes were defined by identical inferred V gene, J gene, and CDR3 amino acid sequence. Percentage overlap between repertoires was calculated by dividing the number of shared unique clonotypes by the size of the smaller repertoire. Richness of each repertoire was evaluated using RTK rarefaction, the Chao1 estimator, and Recon v2.1 estimates of unobserved clonotypes. OLGA was used to compute generation probabilities for all TCRbeta clonotypes that the gDNA method yielded from a few donors. TCRdb carries this immuneACCESS record with in-frame sequences only. Its versions omit some clonotypes, under half of them owing to an unresolved V gene in the studies checked, with the rest unexplained. V and J calls and clone size are as listed in that table; D and trimming were resolved from the DNA. The table for this sample lists 850,000 to 1,200,000 clones; more than 60% of them were counted only once. Over 1.3% of the sample is held by the ten biggest clonotypes.

With respect to this clone: It lacks a known antigen. Base qualities were left out, and no much larger clone turns up one base away.

This clonotype was sampled from a man aged 18 to 29 in good health. Input material: memory CD4+ T cells sorted from blood. The cell subset or site label here, explained by the study, means: CD45RA-negative fraction.

This receptor has the CDR3 CASSLDPRPETQYF. At the DNA level, the sequence is TGCGCCAGCAGCTTGGATCCTAGGCCAGAGACCCAGTACTTC. Recombination joined TRBV5-1 with TRBJ2-5; there is no confident call for the D gene. Cut back by 0 bases and 4 bases, the V and J ends lie 10 bases apart. The CDR3 spans 14 residues, from the cysteine through the phenylalanine. The kept DNA is CDR3 alone, 42 bases in frame from the first base. From a lookup of the germline V gene, CDR1 and CDR2 are SGHRS and YFSETQ.